The next 26 T cell receptor beta chains were all read from a single sample in a study of radiotherapy plus CTLA-4 blockade in lung cancer. Sequenced by immunoSEQ multiplex PCR; TCRdb stores in-frame clones only, minus some. The table shows tens of thousands of clones, with around four fifths occurring only once. The sample here was peripheral blood, taken from a patient treated with radiotherapy plus ipilimumab. These receptors were collected from a human donor with non-small cell lung cancer who had stable disease on radiotherapy plus ipilimumab.

Concerning this clone: At one of its ends the junction is not consistent with the germline gene, which may arise from a read error. The V call is TRBV7-3, the J call TRBJ1-1, with unresolved D. CDR1 SGHTA and CDR2 FQGTGA come from the germline V gene. This CDR3 comprises 13 residues. CDR3 sequence: CASSPRRGAEALF. CDR3 sequence (DNA): TGTGCCAGCAGCCCCCGACGGGGAGCTGAAGCTCTCTTT.

The genes are TRBV19 and TRBJ2-2; TRBD2 aligns across 8 bases. Trimming took 7 bases from V and 7 from J; bases not matched to a gene: 11. Germline V lookup: CDR1 LNHDA, CDR2 SQIVND (reference sequence). This CDR3 comprises 15 residues. The CDR3: CASTPMAGGGGELFF. In DNA, the CDR3 is TGTGCCAGTACGCCCATGGCGGGAGGTGGCGGGGAGCTGTTTTTT.

The table lists this clone with a count of one. This chain uses TRBV14 with TRBJ2-7, with D unresolved. V shed 0 bases and J shed 9 bases, with 6 bases lying between them. The germline CDR1 and CDR2 sequences are SGHDN and FVKESK. This CDR3 has 11 amino acids. The CDR3 DNA reads as TGTGCCAGCAGCCAAGACAGAGTGCAGTACTTC. Amino acids: CASSQDRVQYF.

V is TRBV6-6 and J is TRBJ2-5; D gene unclear. The CDR3 runs to 13 residues. V was pared by 2 bases and J by 3 bases, with 7 bases between. Germline values: CDR1 MNHNY, CDR2 SVGAGI (reference sequence). Here the CDR3 DNA reads TGTGCCAGCAGTTACACAACCAAAGAGACCCAGTACTTC. Protein product: CASSYTTKETQYF.

This chain joins TRBV19 and TRBJ1-3; D is unresolved. This CDR3 region has 16 residues. V lost 5 bases and J lost 2, with 16 bases in between. Germline V gene lookup returns CDR1 LNHDA and CDR2 SQIVND (reference sequence). CDR3 in DNA: TGTGCCAGTAGTCTTAATCAAAATCCGACTGGAAACACCATATATTTT. This translates into CASSLNQNPTGNTIYF.

The chain links TRBV28 to TRBJ2-3; TRBD2 agrees at 8 bases. The CDR3 has 17 residues. The V gene end was trimmed by 5 bases and the J gene end by 0 bases; junction bases not matched to a gene: 10. Germline values: CDR1 MDHEN, CDR2 SYDVKM. CDR3 region: CASSPWGGGPSTDTQYF. For the CDR3, the DNA is TGTGCCAGCAGTCCGTGGGGCGGGGGGCCCAGCACAGATACGCAGTATTTT.

The table lists this clone with a count of one. The chain links TRBV5-4 to TRBJ2-1; 10 positions agree with TRBD2. The V gene end was trimmed by 4 bases and the J gene end by 12 bases; junction bases not matched to a gene: 7. The CDR3 length is 13 residues. Germline lookup yields CDR1 SGHNT and CDR2 YYREEE (reference sequence). The CDR3 spells CASSRPEREGQFF. The CDR3 region has the DNA TGTGCCAGCAGCCGCCCAGAGCGGGAGGGGCAGTTCTTC.

The chain carries TRBV7-6 and TRBJ1-1; D uncertain. Trimming cost V 3 bases and J 1 base, with 6 bases left between them. Germline lookup yields CDR1 SGHVS and CDR2 FNYEAQ. CDR3 length: 13 amino acids. CDR3 bases: TGTGCCAGCAGCTTTGACCAGAACACTGAAGCTTTCTTT. Translated: CASSFDQNTEAFF.

The rearrangement links TRBV9 to TRBJ1-4; 11 bases match TRBD1. Germline CDR1 reads SGDLS; CDR2 reads YYNGEE. Germline trimming cut 6 bases from V and 8 bases from J; bases unmatched to any gene: 6. The CDR3 runs to 14 residues. As DNA, the CDR3 is TGTGCCAGCACCCCGGGACAGGGGGGAGAAAAACTGTTTTTT. It encodes CASTPGQGGEKLFF.

This chain links TRBV15 with TRBJ2-4; possibly TRBD1 for D (6 bases). CDR1 and CDR2 from the germline V gene are LNHNV and YYDKDF (reference sequence). V was clipped by 4 bases and J by 7 bases, with 8 bases between them. The CDR3 runs to 12 residues. CDR3 region: CATSTQGNIQYF. CDR3 DNA sequence: TGTGCCACCAGCACCCAGGGGAACATTCAGTACTTC. The full variable domain, with the rest looked up from reference TRBV15 and TRBJ2-4, is DAMVIQNPRYQVTQFGKPVTLSCSQTLNHNVMYWYQQKSSQAPKLLFHYYDKDFNNEADTPDNFQSRRPNTSFCFLDIRSPGLGDTAMYLCATSTQGNIQYFGAGTRLSVL.

The rearrangement links TRBV5-4 to TRBJ1-1; no firm D call. V lost 4 bases, J lost 1 base, and 2 bases lay in between. Germline lookup yields CDR1 SGHNT and CDR2 YYREEE (reference sequence). The CDR3 is made up of 11 amino acids. As DNA, the CDR3 is TGTGCCAGCAGCCGGAACACTGAAGCTTTCTTT. Protein: CASSRNTEAFF. Variable domain in full (rest from reference TRBV5-4 and TRBJ1-1): ETGVTQSPTHLIKTRGQQVTLRCSSQSGHNTVSWYQQALGQGPQFIFQYYREEENGRGNFPPRFSGLQFPNYSSELNVNALELDDSALYLCASSRNTEAFFGQGTRLTVV.

This chain links TRBV7-8 with TRBJ1-1; no clear D gene. V was pared by 2 bases and J by 0 bases, with 4 bases between. This CDR3 comprises 13 residues. In germline, CDR1 is SGHVS, CDR2 FQNEAQ. The CDR3 DNA sequence: TGTGCCAGCAGCTTATCAGTGAACACTGAAGCTTTCTTT. Its protein product is CASSLSVNTEAFF.

CDR3 DNA sequence: TGCGCCAGCAGCCAGGGACCACTTTGGGGCACTGAAGCTTTCTTT. Residues: CASSQGPLWGTEAFF. This rearrangement joins TRBV4-1 to TRBJ1-1, with a weak D call TRBD1 (5 bases). V shed 3 bases and J shed 4 bases, with 15 bases lying between them. CDR1 is MGHRA and CDR2 is YSYEKL in the germline V gene. The CDR3 is made up of 15 amino acids.

The chain has TRBV19 and TRBJ2-7; TRBD2 aligns across 11 bases. Germline CDR1 and CDR2: LNHDA and SQIVND (reference sequence). This CDR3 spans 14 amino acids. After removal of 4 bases from V and 6 bases from J, the junction contained 5 bases not matched to a gene. CDR3 DNA: TGTGCCAGTAGTACTAGCGGGGGGATCGGCGAGCAGTACTTC. Its translation: CASSTSGGIGEQYF. Based on the CDR3 plus reference TRBV19 and TRBJ2-7, the full variable domain is DGGITQSPKYLFRKEGQNVTLSCEQNLNHDAMYWYRQDPGQGLRLIYYSQIVNDFQKGDIAEGYSVSREKKESFPLTVTSAQKNPTAFYLCASSTSGGIGEQYFGPGTRLTVT.

CDR3 sequence (DNA): TGTGCCATCAGTGACGGTTGGGGGGATTCCTACGAGCAGTACTTC. Translated: CAISDGWGDSYEQYF. The V gene is TRBV10-3, the J gene TRBJ2-7, with a weak D call TRBD2 (6 bases). CDR1 and CDR2 (germline): ENHRY, SYGVKD. The CDR3 sequence is 15 residues long. V was shortened by 3 bases and J by 1 base, with 13 bases between the two germline ends.

The chain is built from TRBV28 and TRBJ2-7; D call uncertain. Trimming took off 6 bases at V and 1 base at J, with 10 bases between the two ends. The CDR3 has 13 residues. The germline V gene encodes CDR1 MDHEN and CDR2 SYDVKM. The CDR3 bases are TGTGCCAGCAGAAGACTCGTATCCTACGAGCAGTACTTC. Translating it yields CASRRLVSYEQYF.

This clone was observed a handful of times. The chain couples TRBV18 to TRBJ2-7; 12 bases are a match to TRBD2. V shed 6 bases and J 4 bases; nucleotides not matched to a gene: 4. Germline CDR1 reads KGHSH; CDR2 reads LQKENI. This CDR3 has 14 amino acids. The CDR3 DNA follows: TGTGCCAGCTCCCCGACTAGCGGGGGTTACGAGCAGTACTTC. Translation: CASSPTSGGYEQYF.

CDR3 DNA: TGCAGCGTTGAAGACATGGCGGGAGGAATCACCGGGGAGCTGTTTTTT. Protein: CSVEDMAGGITGELFF. This rearrangement joins TRBV29-1 to TRBJ2-2; 8 bases map to TRBD2. Germline V gene lookup returns CDR1 SQVTM and CDR2 ANQGSEA. The CDR3 is 16 amino acids. With V trimmed by 0 bases and J by 4 bases, 7 bases remained unmatched.

This clone occurred a few times. The chain combines TRBV10-3 with TRBJ2-7; no clear D. The CDR3 sequence is 14 residues long. The V gene lost 0 bases and the J gene lost 6 bases, with 12 bases spanning the gap. Germline assignment: CDR1 ENHRY and CDR2 SYGVKD. The CDR3 DNA reads as TGTGCCATCAGTGAGTCGTTTGAAGCCGGCGAGCAGTACTTC. Translation: CAISESFEAGEQYF.

The J gene is TRBJ2-3, the V gene TRBV7-2, with D unresolved. V was cut by 4 bases and J by 2 bases, with 10 bases left in between. This CDR3 is built from 14 residues. Germline lookup yields CDR1 SGHTA and CDR2 FQGNSA. The CDR3 reads CASSSTRFTDTQYF. CDR3 sequence (DNA): TGTGCCAGCAGCTCGACACGATTCACAGATACGCAGTATTTT.

This chain joins TRBV5-1 and TRBJ2-1, with a weak D call TRBD2 (5 bases). Per germline, CDR1 SGHRS and CDR2 YFSETQ. V was pared by 0 bases and J by 2 bases, with 6 bases between. This CDR3 is built from 14 residues. CDR3: CASSLVGTYNEQFF. CDR3 DNA sequence: TGCGCCAGCAGCTTGGTCGGGACCTACAATGAGCAGTTCTTC.

The chain uses TRBV4-2 and TRBJ2-1; tentative D call: TRBD2 (6 bases). Germline values: CDR1 LGHNA, CDR2 YNFKEQ. V lost 4 bases to trimming and J lost 2 bases, with 15 bases between them. The CDR3 totals 16 residues. The CDR3 DNA sequence: TGTGCCAGCAGCCGGGCTGGCGGGGCCACCTACAATGAGCAGTTCTTC. This gives the protein CASSRAGGATYNEQFF.

V is TRBV19 and J is TRBJ1-2; D possibly corresponds to TRBD1 (6 bases). Trimming stripped 10 bases from V and 6 bases from J, with 21 bases between. This CDR3 region has 14 residues. Per the germline V gene, CDR1 is LNHDA and CDR2 is SQIVND (reference sequence). CDR3 region: CATRGGPDYHGYTF. CDR3 coding DNA: TGTGCCACCAGAGGGGGGCCAGATTACCATGGCTACACCTTC. Drawing the rest from reference TRBV19 and TRBJ1-2, the complete variable domain is DGGITQSPKYLFRKEGQNVTLSCEQNLNHDAMYWYRQDPGQGLRLIYYSQIVNDFQKGDIAEGYSVSREKKESFPLTVTSAQKNPTAFYLCATRGGPDYHGYTFGSGTRLTVV.

V gene TRBV4-2 combines with J gene TRBJ2-3; perhaps TRBD2 as D (5 bases). The CDR3 has 16 residues. The V end lost 0 bases, the J end lost 6 bases, and 16 bases lay between the germline ends. From germline, CDR1 is LGHNA and CDR2 YNFKEQ. In nucleotides, the CDR3 is TGTGCCAGCAGCCAAGAAGCAGCGCCGAGGGTCGATACGCAGTATTTT. This gives the protein CASSQEAAPRVDTQYF.

The genes are TRBV6-5 and TRBJ2-2; a possible D gene is TRBD1 (6 bases). This CDR3 is built from 15 residues. CDR1 and CDR2 (germline): MNHEY, SVGAGI. V was pared by 0 bases and J by 3 bases, with 8 bases between. CDR3 nucleotide sequence: TGTGCCAGCAGTTACTCGAACAGGGACACCGGGGAGCTGTTTTTT. Its protein product is CASSYSNRDTGELFF.

The chain carries TRBV18 and TRBJ1-4; D unclear. The CDR3 has 15 amino acids. Trimming pared 2 bases from V and 4 bases from J, leaving 11 bases between. Germline values: CDR1 KGHSH, CDR2 LQKENI. The chain's CDR3 is CASSPIGGVNEKLFF. DNA of the CDR3: TGTGCCAGCTCACCAATCGGCGGGGTTAATGAAAAACTGTTTTTT.